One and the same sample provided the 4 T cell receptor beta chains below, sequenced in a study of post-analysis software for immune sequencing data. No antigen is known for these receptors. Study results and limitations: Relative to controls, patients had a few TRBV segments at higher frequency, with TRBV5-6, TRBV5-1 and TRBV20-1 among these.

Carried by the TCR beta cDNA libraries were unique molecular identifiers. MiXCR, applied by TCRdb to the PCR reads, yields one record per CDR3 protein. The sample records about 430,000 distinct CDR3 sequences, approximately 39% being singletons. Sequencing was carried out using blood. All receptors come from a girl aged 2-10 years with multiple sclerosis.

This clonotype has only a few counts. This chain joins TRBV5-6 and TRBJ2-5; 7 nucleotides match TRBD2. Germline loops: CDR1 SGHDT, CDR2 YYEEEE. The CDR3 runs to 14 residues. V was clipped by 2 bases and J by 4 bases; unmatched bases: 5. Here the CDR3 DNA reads TGTGCCAGCAGCTTTGGGACTAACGGAGAGACCCAGTACTTC. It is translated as CASSFGTNGETQYF.

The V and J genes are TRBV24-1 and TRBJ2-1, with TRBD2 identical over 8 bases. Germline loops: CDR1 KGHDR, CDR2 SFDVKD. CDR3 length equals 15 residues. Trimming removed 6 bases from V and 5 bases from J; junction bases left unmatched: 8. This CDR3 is CATSFAGGPHNEQFF. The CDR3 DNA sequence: TGTGCCACCAGTTTCGCGGGGGGTCCCCACAATGAGCAGTTCTTC.

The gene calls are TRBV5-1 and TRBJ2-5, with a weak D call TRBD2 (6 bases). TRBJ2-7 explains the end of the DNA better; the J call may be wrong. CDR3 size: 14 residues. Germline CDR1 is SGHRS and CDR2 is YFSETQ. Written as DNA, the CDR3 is TGCGCCAGCAGCTCCCGGGACTTCCCCTACGAGCAGTACTTC. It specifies CASSSRDFPYEQYF.

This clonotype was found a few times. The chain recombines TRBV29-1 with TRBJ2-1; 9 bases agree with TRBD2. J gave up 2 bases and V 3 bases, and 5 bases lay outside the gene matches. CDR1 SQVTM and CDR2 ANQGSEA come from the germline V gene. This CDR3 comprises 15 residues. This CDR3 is CSVELAGVPYNEQFF. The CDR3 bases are TGCAGCGTTGAGTTAGCGGGAGTGCCCTACAATGAGCAGTTCTTC.